This T cell receptor beta chain was obtained from a study of vaccination and CD4 T cells after COVID-19. Treatment of the sample: approximately nine-day PBMC culture with coronavirus spike peptide pools or control peptides (ViraFEST assay). In the case of this clonotype: Antigen specificity is unknown.

The germline CDR1 and CDR2 sequences are SGHTA and FQGNSA. Trimming left V 5 bases short and J 4 bases short, with 13 bases between. The CDR3 contains 14 residues. Researchers used the Oncomine TCR Beta short-read assay to sequence DNA from cultured CD4+ T cells. TCRdb re-derived calls from the PCR reads in MiXCR, one entry per CDR3 protein. The data hold 20,000 to 30,000 distinct CDR3 sequences, with roughly 49% observed a single time. The receptor comes from a human donor who had recovered from COVID-19. The V and J genes are TRBV7-2 and TRBJ2-3, with D tentatively TRBD2 (5 bases). Source material: CD4+ T cells from blood, cultured in vitro. CDR3 DNA sequence: TGTGCCAGCAGCCAAAAGGACGGGGCAGATACGCAGTATTTT. Amino acid sequence: CASSQKDGADTQYF.